This TCR beta chain emerged from a study of beta chain features in type 1 diabetes. A remark on this clone: What it recognizes is unknown.

The CDR3 has 17 amino acids. V gave up 6 bases and J gave up 0 bases, with 20 bases separating them. The germline CDR1 and CDR2 sequences are SQVTM and ANQGSEA. Sequenced material consisted of expressed TCRB transcripts (all of the isolated RNA was reverse transcribed). The average read count of naive, central memory and regulatory T cell samples was about 3.57 million. Assay used: immunoSEQ multiplex PCR; TCRdb lists only in-frame clones, some missing. Seen here are 250,000 to 300,000 clones, roughly 8% observed once, and the top ten hold over 0.8%. A single heparinised blood sample, averaging about 120 mL, was obtained per donor. Study-wide results and caveats: With patients and controls alike, PCR might favor shorter templates to an equal degree. A moderate, significant TCRB CDR3 shortening appeared in type 1 diabetes across four CD4+ subsets.

The source of this sequence is a woman in her late teens or twenties in good health. This chain links TRBV29-1 with TRBJ2-2, with D perhaps given as TRBD1 or TRBD2 (6 bases each). Material: central memory CD4+ T cells from blood. In DNA form, the CDR3 reads TGCAGCGTCCGGATGGGTTGGGGGGCTGCGAACACCGGGGAGCTGTTTTTT. This encodes CSVRMGWGAANTGELFF.